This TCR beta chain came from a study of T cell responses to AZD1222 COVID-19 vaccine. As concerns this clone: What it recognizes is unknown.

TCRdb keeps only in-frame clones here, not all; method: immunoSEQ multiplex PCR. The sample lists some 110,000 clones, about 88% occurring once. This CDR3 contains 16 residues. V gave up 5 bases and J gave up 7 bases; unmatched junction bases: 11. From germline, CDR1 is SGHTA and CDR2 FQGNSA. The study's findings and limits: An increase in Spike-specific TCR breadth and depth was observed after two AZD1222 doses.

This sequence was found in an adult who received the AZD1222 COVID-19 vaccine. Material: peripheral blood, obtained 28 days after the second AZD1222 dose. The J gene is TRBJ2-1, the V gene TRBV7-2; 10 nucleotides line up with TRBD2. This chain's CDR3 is CASSPVGAGGGNEQFF. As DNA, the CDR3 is TGTGCCAGCAGCCCAGTAGGAGCGGGAGGGGGAAATGAGCAGTTCTTC.